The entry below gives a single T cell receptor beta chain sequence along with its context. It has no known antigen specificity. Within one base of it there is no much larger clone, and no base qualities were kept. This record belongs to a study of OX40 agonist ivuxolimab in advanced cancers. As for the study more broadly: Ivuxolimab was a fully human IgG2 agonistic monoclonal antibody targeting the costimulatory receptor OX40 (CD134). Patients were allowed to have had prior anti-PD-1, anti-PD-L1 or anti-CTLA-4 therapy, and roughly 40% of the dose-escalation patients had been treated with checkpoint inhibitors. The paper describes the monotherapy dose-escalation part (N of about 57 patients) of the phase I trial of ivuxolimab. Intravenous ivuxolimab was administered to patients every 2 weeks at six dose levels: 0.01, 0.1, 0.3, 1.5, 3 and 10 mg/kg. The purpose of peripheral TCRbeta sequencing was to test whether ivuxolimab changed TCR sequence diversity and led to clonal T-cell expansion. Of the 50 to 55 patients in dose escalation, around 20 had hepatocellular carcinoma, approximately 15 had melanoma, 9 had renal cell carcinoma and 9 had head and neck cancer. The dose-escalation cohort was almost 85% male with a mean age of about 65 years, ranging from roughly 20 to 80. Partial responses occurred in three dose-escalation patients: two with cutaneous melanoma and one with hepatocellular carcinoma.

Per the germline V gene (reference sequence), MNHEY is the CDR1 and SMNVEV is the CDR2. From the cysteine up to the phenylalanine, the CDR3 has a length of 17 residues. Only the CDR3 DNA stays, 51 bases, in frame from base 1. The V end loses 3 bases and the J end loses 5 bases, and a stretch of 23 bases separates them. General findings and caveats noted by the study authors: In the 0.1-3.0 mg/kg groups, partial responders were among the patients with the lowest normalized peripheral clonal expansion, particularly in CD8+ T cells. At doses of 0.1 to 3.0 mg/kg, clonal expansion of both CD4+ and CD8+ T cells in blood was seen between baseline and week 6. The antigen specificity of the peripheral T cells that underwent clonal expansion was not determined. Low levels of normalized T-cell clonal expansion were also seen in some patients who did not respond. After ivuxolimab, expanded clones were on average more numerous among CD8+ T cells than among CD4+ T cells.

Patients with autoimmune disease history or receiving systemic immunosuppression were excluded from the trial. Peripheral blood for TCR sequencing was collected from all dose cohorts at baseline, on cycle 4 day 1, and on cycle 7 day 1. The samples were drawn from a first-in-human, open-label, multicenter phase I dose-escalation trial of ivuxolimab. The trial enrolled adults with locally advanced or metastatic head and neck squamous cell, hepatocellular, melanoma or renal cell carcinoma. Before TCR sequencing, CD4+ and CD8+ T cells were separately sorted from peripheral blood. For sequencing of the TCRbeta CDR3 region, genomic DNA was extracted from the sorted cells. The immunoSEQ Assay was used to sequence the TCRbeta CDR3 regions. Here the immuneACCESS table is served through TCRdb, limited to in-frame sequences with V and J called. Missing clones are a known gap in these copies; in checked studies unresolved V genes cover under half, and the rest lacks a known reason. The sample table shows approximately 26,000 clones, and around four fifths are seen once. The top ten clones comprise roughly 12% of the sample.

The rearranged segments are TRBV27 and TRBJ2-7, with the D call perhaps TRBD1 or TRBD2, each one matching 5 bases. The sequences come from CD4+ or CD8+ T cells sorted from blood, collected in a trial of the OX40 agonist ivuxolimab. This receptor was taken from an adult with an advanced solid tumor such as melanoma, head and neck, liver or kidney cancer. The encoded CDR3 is CASSLWGRQPNLDEQYF. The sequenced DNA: TGTGCCAGCAGTTTGTGGGGACGGCAACCCAATCTGGACGAGCAGTACTTC.